Following are 2 T cell receptor beta chains from one sample sequenced in a study of neurological immune-mediated disorders. TCRdb redid the calling of the 5' RACE reads with MiXCR, one entry per CDR3 protein. The sample lists tens of thousands of distinct CDR3 sequences; about 3.2% were seen once. The time point is: longitudinal time-point 1 (baseline). Sequenced sample: PBMCs. These receptors were obtained from a woman aged 60-75 years with multiple sclerosis.

This clonotype was recorded at least ten times. The rearrangement links TRBV29-1 to TRBJ2-3; D ambiguous. The CDR3 has 15 residues. Germline V gene sequence: CDR1 SQVTM, CDR2 ANQGSEA. Deletions cut 4 bases from V and 0 bases from J, with 14 bases between. The CDR3: CSVVFGVLSTDTQYF. In nucleotides, the CDR3 is TGCAGCGTTGTGTTCGGCGTTCTTAGCACAGATACGCAGTATTTT.

This clonotype was seen many times. V and J are TRBV12-3 or TRBV12-4 and TRBJ1-1; D not resolved. V was pared by 6 bases and J by 6 bases, with 17 bases between. The CDR3 is 14 residues long. The CDR3 nucleotides are TGTGCCAGCAGCCCCTCGGGCAGAAACGCTGAAGCTTTCTTT. Translation: CASSPSGRNAEAFF.